Following are 26 T cell receptor beta chains from one sample sequenced in a study of human T cells and chemical hapten exposure. Each CDR3 protein is one row after TCRdb ran MiXCR on the RACE reads. The table lists roughly 42,000 distinct CDR3 sequences, approximately 10% of them singletons. Regarding time point: patch test 2, 6 weeks after DPC sensitization. Treatment of the sample: therapeutic diphenylcyclopropenone sensitization with weekly scalp DPC. It was from unfractionated whole blood that total RNA was extracted. The sample consisted of whole blood, taken in connection with sensitization to the hapten diphenylcyclopropenone (DPC). These TCRs come from a woman in her 30s with alopecia areata. Some clones in this sample may be carry-over from other donors' samples.

The rearrangement links TRBV29-1 to TRBJ2-5, with D perhaps being TRBD1 or TRBD2 (6 bases each). Germline V lookup: CDR1 SQVTM, CDR2 ANQGSEA. Trimming removed 7 bases from V and 1 base from J, with 19 bases in between. The CDR3 is 15 residues long. As DNA, the CDR3 is TGCAGCGGGGGGCGGCGGGACCCGACCCAAGAGACCCAGTACTTC. Its translation is CSGGRRDPTQETQYF.

This clonotype was counted between two and nine times. V gene TRBV2 combines with J gene TRBJ2-3, with 11 nucleotides matching TRBD2. Germline CDR1 SNHLY, CDR2 FYNNEI. The CDR3 contains 17 residues. V shed 4 bases, J shed 4 bases, and the junction held 10 bases outside the gene matches. The CDR3 DNA sequence: TGTGCCAGCAGTGGGTCTATAGCGGGGGGGCCTCCAGATACGCAGTATTTT. This encodes CASSGSIAGGPPDTQYF.

This clonotype appeared many times. This sequence joins TRBV7-9 and TRBJ2-7, with 7 positions matching TRBD1. Trimming took 5 bases from V and 5 from J; bases not matched to a gene: 6. CDR3 length: 13 residues. The germline CDR1 and CDR2 sequences are SEHNR and FQNEAQ (reference sequence). Here the CDR3 DNA reads TGTGCCAGCAGCGCAAGACAGGGTGACGAGCAGTACTTC. It is translated as CASSARQGDEQYF. Full variable domain (outside the CDR3, taken from reference TRBV7-9 and TRBJ2-7): DTGVSQNPRHKITKRGQNVTFRCDPISEHNRLYWYRQTLGQGPEFLTYFQNEAQLEKSRLLSDRFSAERPKGSFSTLEIQRTEQGDSAMYLCASSARQGDEQYFGPGTRLTVT.

This clonotype was seen many times. The chain has TRBV7-9 and TRBJ2-6; no reliable D call. Germline CDR1 reads SEHNR; CDR2 reads FQNEAQ (reference sequence). Trimming shortened V by 0 bases and J by 0 bases, and 15 bases separated the two germline ends. This CDR3 has 19 residues. The CDR3 protein is CASSLAVGRSLSGANVLTF. In DNA form, the CDR3 reads TGTGCCAGCAGCTTAGCAGTGGGCAGGTCGCTCTCTGGGGCCAACGTCCTGACTTTC.

This clonotype is medium-sized. The chain links TRBV6-5 to TRBJ1-1; TRBD1 matches at 11 bases. This CDR3 comprises 15 residues. Trimming cost V 1 base and J 6 bases; bases outside gene matches: 4. Germline V gene lookup returns CDR1 MNHEY and CDR2 SVGAGI. CDR3 sequence reads: CASSYLGQGGSEAFF. The CDR3 DNA sequence: TGTGCCAGCAGTTACTTGGGACAGGGGGGTTCTGAAGCTTTCTTT.

This clonotype appeared a few times. This chain joins TRBV12-3 or TRBV12-4 and TRBJ2-3, with 10 positions matching TRBD1. The CDR3 is 18 residues long. The trim removed 5 bases at V and 2 bases at J, leaving 13 bases unmatched. The CDR3: CASSQYTGDRGPTDTQYF. The CDR3 coding sequence is TGTGCCAGCAGTCAATATACAGGGGACAGGGGCCCCACAGATACGCAGTATTTT.

The gene calls are TRBV7-2 and TRBJ1-1, with a weak D call TRBD1 (5 bases). V lost 2 bases, J lost 2 bases, and 9 bases lay in between. The germline CDR1 and CDR2 sequences are SGHTA and FQGNSA. The CDR3 is 14 residues long. The CDR3 coding sequence is TGTGCCAGCAGCTTACGAGGGGAAAACACTGAAGCTTTCTTT. It translates to CASSLRGENTEAFF.

This clonotype was counted between two and nine times. The gene calls are TRBV5-1 and TRBJ1-1; 12 bases align to TRBD1. This CDR3 region has 14 residues. CDR1 is SGHRS and CDR2 is YFSETQ in the germline V gene. With V trimmed by 3 bases and J by 7 bases, 4 bases remained unmatched. The DNA of the CDR3 is TGCGCCAGCAGCTCAGGGACAGGGGGCGTTGAAGCTTTCTTT. Translated: CASSSGTGGVEAFF.

The V call is TRBV27, the J call TRBJ1-1; D is ambiguous. This CDR3 is built from 13 residues. CDR1 is MNHEY and CDR2 is SMNVEV in the germline V gene (reference sequence). V lost 5 bases and J lost 4, with 11 bases in between. CDR3 loop: CASSLSLATEAFF. CDR3 DNA sequence: TGTGCCAGCAGTCTCAGTTTAGCCACTGAAGCTTTCTTT.

The rearrangement joins TRBV7-7 to TRBJ2-7, with D hard to call. Germline loops: CDR1 SSHAT, CDR2 FNYEAQ (reference sequence). V was trimmed by 5 bases and J by 6 bases, leaving 14 bases between them. The CDR3 has 13 residues. CDR3 in DNA: TGTGCCAGCAGCCAAATTCCGAGAAGCGAGCAGTACTTC. Its protein is CASSQIPRSEQYF.

Only a few counts were recorded for this clonotype. J is TRBJ2-3 and V is TRBV13; D is possibly TRBD2 (6 bases). The germline V gene encodes CDR1 PRHDT and CDR2 FYEKMQ (reference sequence). This CDR3 has 17 amino acids. V lost 7 bases, J lost 1 base, and 21 bases lay in between. This chain's CDR3 is CASTISDRDWGTDTQYF. The CDR3 coding sequence is TGTGCCAGCACCATCTCCGACCGGGACTGGGGCACAGATACGCAGTATTTT.

The chain couples TRBV6-5 to TRBJ2-7, with D perhaps matching TRBD1 (6 bases). From germline, CDR1 is MNHEY and CDR2 SVGAGI. Trimming shortened V by 0 bases and J by 5 bases, and 17 bases separated the two germline ends. The CDR3 runs 16 residues. Here the CDR3 reads CASSYSIPPGVHEQYF. As DNA, the CDR3 is TGTGCCAGCAGTTACTCAATACCGCCAGGGGTGCACGAGCAGTACTTC.

This clonotype has at least ten counts. The chain is built from TRBV5-1 and TRBJ2-7; 7 nucleotides line up with TRBD1. Germline values: CDR1 SGHRS, CDR2 YFSETQ. This CDR3 is 16 amino acids long. V trimming: 3 bases; J trimming: 3 bases; junction bases outside the gene matches: 12. The CDR3 nucleotides read TGCGCCAGCAGCTACGATACCCGACAGGGAAACTACGAGCAGTACTTC. It is translated as CASSYDTRQGNYEQYF. Looking up the rest from reference TRBV5-1 and TRBJ2-7 gives the full variable domain: KAGVTQTPRYLIKTRGQQVTLSCSPISGHRSVSWYQQTPGQGLQFLFEYFSETQRNKGNFPGRFSGRQFSNSRSEMNVSTLELGDSALYLCASSYDTRQGNYEQYFGPGTRLTVT.

This clonotype was picked up a small number of times. The CDR3 DNA is TGTGCCAGCAGCTTGTTAGGCGTTAACACTGAAGCTTTCTTT. It yields the protein CASSLLGVNTEAFF. This chain uses TRBV5-4 with TRBJ1-1; unclear D gene. The CDR3 is 14 residues long. V lost 1 base to trimming and J lost 2 bases, with 9 bases between them. Germline CDR1 SGHNT, CDR2 YYREEE (reference sequence).

This clonotype was detected ten times or more. The chain combines TRBV28 with TRBJ2-1, with TRBD2 identical over 8 bases. Germline V gene sequence: CDR1 MDHEN, CDR2 SYDVKM. V lost 5 bases to trimming and J lost 6 bases; unmatched junction nucleotides: 6. The CDR3 totals 14 residues. CDR3 nucleotides: TGTGCCAGCAGTAAGGGGACTAGGGGCAATGAGCAGTTCTTC. This gives the protein CASSKGTRGNEQFF.

This clonotype was observed a few times. This chain links TRBV29-1 with TRBJ1-2, with a tentative D call TRBD1 (6 bases). V was shortened by 0 bases and J by 6 bases, with 11 bases between the two germline ends. Germline lookup yields CDR1 SQVTM and CDR2 ANQGSEA. The CDR3 has 13 residues. CDR3 DNA: TGCAGCGTTGAAGAAGAACAGGGTAATGGCTACACCTTC. As protein: CSVEEEQGNGYTF.

The CDR3 DNA sequence: TGTGCCAGCTCACCCTCGGAGCAGGGCATCACCTACGAGCAGTACTTC. Translating it yields CASSPSEQGITYEQYF. V and J are TRBV18 and TRBJ2-7, with D possibly being TRBD1 (5 bases). This CDR3 is 16 amino acids long. V dropped 3 bases and J dropped 2 bases, with 17 bases sitting between them. Per the germline V gene, CDR1 is KGHSH and CDR2 is LQKENI.

This clonotype showed up just a few times. The V and J genes are TRBV20-1 and TRBJ1-1; a possible D gene is TRBD1 (5 bases). CDR3 length: 14 amino acids. V lost 3 bases and J lost 1, with 12 bases in between. The germline CDR1 and CDR2 sequences are DFQATT and SNEGSKA (reference sequence). For the CDR3, the DNA is TGCAGTGCTAGGGGACTAACTAGGAACACTGAAGCTTTCTTT. Amino acids: CSARGLTRNTEAFF.

The genes are TRBV7-2 and TRBJ1-2, with D unresolved. Germline lookup yields CDR1 SGHTA and CDR2 FQGNSA. The CDR3 length is 12 residues. Trimming left V 0 bases short and J 7 bases short, with 6 bases between. CDR3 in DNA: TGTGCCAGCAGCTTAGCTGGGTTTGGCTACACCTTC. Protein: CASSLAGFGYTF.

This clonotype was counted at least ten times. CDR3 loop: CASSSISGETDTQYF. Here the CDR3 DNA reads TGCGCCAGCAGCTCCATTTCGGGGGAGACAGATACGCAGTATTTT. The rearrangement joins TRBV5-1 to TRBJ2-3; D might be TRBD2 (6 bases). Germline CDR1 is SGHRS and CDR2 is YFSETQ. V lost 3 bases and J 3 bases, leaving 14 bases between the germline ends. This CDR3 is 15 amino acids long.

This clonotype was seen more than once but under ten times. The V gene is TRBV12-3 or TRBV12-4, the J gene TRBJ2-5; 7 positions match TRBD1. CDR3 length: 14 residues. V shed 3 bases and J 4 bases; nucleotides not matched to a gene: 5. CDR3 nucleotide sequence: TGTGCCAGCAGTTTTCGACAGGGTGGAGAGACCCAGTACTTC. Translating it yields CASSFRQGGETQYF.

This clonotype has at least ten counts. The chain joins TRBV27 to TRBJ1-4, with D tentatively TRBD1 (5 bases). V gave up 3 bases and J gave up 2 bases, with 13 bases separating them. The CDR3 extends over 16 amino acids. Germline assignment: CDR1 MNHEY and CDR2 SMNVEV (reference sequence). As DNA, the CDR3 is TGTGCCAGCAGTTTCTCTCTGGGGGGGACTAATGAAAAACTGTTTTTT. Its translation is CASSFSLGGTNEKLFF.

This clonotype appeared many times. The V gene is TRBV2, the J gene TRBJ2-2, with TRBD1 identical over 7 bases. Unmatched junction bases numbered 11, after V lost 8 bases and J lost 5 bases. Looked up from germline, CDR1 is SNHLY and CDR2 is FYNNEI. CDR3 length: 15 residues. CDR3 residues: CASSPVTGATGELFF. DNA of the CDR3: TGTGCCAGCTCTCCCGTCACAGGGGCTACCGGGGAGCTGTTTTTT.

This clonotype was observed at least ten times. V and J are TRBV20-1 and TRBJ2-7; D unresolved. The CDR3 contains 11 residues. Germline V lookup: CDR1 DFQATT, CDR2 SNEGSKA (reference sequence). Between the trimmed V and J ends, which lost 3 bases and 6 bases, there was a span of 9 bases. Here the CDR3 reads CSASGPGEQYF. The CDR3 DNA follows: TGCAGTGCTAGCGGTCCTGGCGAGCAGTACTTC.

This clonotype turned up a few times. This CDR3 is CASSPGQGAPKPGELFF. The CDR3 nucleotides read TGTGCCAGCAGCCCGGGACAGGGGGCCCCTAAGCCCGGGGAGCTGTTTTTT. V usage is TRBV6-5 and J usage is TRBJ2-2; 12 nucleotides match TRBD1. CDR3 length equals 17 residues. Trimming at V came to 6 bases and at J to 6 bases, leaving 11 bases not matched to a gene. Germline values: CDR1 MNHEY, CDR2 SVGAGI.

To note about this clonotype: One junction end disagrees with the germline gene, perhaps due to a read error. The chain recombines TRBV11-2 with TRBJ1-3, with D hard to call. Germline values: CDR1 SGHAT, CDR2 FQNNGV. The CDR3 has 15 residues. The CDR3 DNA reads as TGTGCCAGCAGCCCGCGGACTGGCTCTGAAAACACCATATATTTT. Translation: CASSPRTGSENTIYF.